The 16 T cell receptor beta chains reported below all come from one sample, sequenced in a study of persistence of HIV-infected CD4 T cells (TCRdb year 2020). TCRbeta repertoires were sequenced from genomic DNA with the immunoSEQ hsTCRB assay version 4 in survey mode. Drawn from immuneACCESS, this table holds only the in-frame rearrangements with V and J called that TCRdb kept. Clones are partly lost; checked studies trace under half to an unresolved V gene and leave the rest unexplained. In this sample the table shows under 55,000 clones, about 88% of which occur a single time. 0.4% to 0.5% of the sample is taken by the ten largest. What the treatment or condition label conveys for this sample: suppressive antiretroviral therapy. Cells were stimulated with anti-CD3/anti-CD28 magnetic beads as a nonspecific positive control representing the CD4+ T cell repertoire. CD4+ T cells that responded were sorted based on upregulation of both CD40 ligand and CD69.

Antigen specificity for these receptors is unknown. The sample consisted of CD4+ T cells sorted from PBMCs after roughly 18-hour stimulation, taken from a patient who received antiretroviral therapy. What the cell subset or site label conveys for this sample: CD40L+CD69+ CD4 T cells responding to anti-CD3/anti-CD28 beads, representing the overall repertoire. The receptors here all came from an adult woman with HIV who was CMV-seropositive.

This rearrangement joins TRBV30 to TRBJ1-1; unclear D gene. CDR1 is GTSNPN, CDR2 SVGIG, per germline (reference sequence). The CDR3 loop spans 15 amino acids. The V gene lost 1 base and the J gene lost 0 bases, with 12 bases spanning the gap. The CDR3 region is CAWSANGRMNTEAFF. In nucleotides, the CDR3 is TGTGCCTGGAGTGCCAATGGACGGATGAACACTGAAGCTTTCTTT.

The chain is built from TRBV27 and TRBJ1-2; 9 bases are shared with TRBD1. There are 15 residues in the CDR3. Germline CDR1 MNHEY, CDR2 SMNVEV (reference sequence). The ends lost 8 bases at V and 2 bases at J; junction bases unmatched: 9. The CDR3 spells CASPSGDRDNYGYTF. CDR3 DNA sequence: TGTGCCAGCCCCTCCGGGGACAGGGACAACTATGGCTACACCTTC.

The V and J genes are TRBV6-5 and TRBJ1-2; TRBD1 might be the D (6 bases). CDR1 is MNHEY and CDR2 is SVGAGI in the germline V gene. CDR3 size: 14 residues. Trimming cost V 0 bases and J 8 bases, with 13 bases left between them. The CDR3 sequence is CASSYSIGGDGYTF. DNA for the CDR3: TGTGCCAGCAGTTACTCGATCGGGGGCGACGGCTACACCTTC.

For the CDR3, the DNA is TGTGCCAGCTCACCAACAGGGGGAGGTACTGAAGCTTTCTTT. As protein: CASSPTGGGTEAFF. This chain joins TRBV18 and TRBJ1-1, with 8 bases that match TRBD1. J was trimmed by 5 bases and V by 2 bases; bases with no gene match: 4. The germline gives CDR1 KGHSH, CDR2 LQKENI. The CDR3 has 14 amino acids.

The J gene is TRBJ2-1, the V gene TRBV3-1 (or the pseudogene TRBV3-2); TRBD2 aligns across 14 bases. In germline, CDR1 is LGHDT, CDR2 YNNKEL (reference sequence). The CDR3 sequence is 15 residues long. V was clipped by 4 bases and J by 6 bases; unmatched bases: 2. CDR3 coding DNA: TGTGCCAGCAGCCTAGGGACTAGCGGGGGCAATGAGCAGTTCTTC. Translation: CASSLGTSGGNEQFF.

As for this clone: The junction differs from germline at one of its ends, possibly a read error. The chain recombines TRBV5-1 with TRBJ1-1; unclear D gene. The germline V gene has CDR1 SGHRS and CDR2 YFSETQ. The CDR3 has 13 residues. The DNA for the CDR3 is TGCGTCAGCAGCTTAAACCGGGACACTGAAGCTTTCTTT. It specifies CVSSLNRDTEAFF.

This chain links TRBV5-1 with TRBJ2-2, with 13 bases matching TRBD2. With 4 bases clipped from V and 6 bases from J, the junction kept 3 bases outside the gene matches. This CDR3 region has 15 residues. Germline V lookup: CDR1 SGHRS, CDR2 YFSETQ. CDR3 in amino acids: CASSGGLAGAGELFF. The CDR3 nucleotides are TGCGCCAGCAGCGGCGGACTAGCGGGGGCCGGGGAGCTGTTTTTT.

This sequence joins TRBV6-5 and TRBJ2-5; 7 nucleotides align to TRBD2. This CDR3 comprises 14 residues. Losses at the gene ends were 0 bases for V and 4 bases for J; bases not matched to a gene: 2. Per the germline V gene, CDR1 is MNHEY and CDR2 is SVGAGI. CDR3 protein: CASSYSGGRETQYF. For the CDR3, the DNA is TGTGCCAGCAGTTACTCCGGCGGGAGAGAGACCCAGTACTTC.

CDR3 sequence: CASSKGTSSGNTIYF. Written as DNA, the CDR3 is TGTGCCAGCTCGAAGGGTACCAGCTCTGGAAACACCATATATTTT. This chain joins TRBV18 and TRBJ1-3; D is uncertain. Germline lookup yields CDR1 KGHSH and CDR2 LQKENI. Trimming took 6 bases from V and 0 from J, leaving 12 bases between them. CDR3 length equals 15 residues. Together with reference TRBV18 and TRBJ1-3, the CDR3 gives the full variable domain: NAGVMQNPRHLVRRRGQEARLRCSPMKGHSHVYWYRQLPEEGLKFMVYLQKENIIDESGMPKERFSAEFPKEGPSILRIQQVVRGDSAAYFCASSKGTSSGNTIYFGEGSWLTVV.

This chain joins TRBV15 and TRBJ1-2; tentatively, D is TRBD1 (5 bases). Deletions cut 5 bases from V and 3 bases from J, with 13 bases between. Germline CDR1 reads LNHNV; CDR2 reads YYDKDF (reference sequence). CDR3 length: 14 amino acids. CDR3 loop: CATSPSRGDYGYTF. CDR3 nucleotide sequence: TGTGCCACCAGCCCTTCTCGGGGGGACTATGGCTACACCTTC.

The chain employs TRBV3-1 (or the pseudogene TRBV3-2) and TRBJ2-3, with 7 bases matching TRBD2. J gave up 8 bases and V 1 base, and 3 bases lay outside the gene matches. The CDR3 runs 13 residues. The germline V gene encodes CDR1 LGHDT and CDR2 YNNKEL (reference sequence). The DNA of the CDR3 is TGTGCCAGCAGCCAAGGGGGGGGTGGTACGCAGTATTTT. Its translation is CASSQGGGGTQYF.

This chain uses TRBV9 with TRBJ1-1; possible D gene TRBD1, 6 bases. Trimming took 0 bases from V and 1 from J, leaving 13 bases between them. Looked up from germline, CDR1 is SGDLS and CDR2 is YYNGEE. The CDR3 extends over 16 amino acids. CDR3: CASSVETGIWNTEAFF. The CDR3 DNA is TGTGCCAGCAGCGTAGAAACAGGGATATGGAACACTGAAGCTTTCTTT.

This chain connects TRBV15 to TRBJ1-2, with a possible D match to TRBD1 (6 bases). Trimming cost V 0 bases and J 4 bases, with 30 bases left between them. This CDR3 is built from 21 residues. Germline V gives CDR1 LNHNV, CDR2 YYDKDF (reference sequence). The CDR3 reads CATSRDPRWTEGSVRSYGYTF. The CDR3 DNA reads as TGTGCCACCAGCAGAGATCCCAGGTGGACAGAGGGGAGTGTGAGGAGCTATGGCTACACCTTC. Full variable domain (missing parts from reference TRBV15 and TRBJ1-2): DAMVIQNPRYQVTQFGKPVTLSCSQTLNHNVMYWYQQKSSQAPKLLFHYYDKDFNNEADTPDNFQSRRPNTSFCFLDIRSPGLGDTAMYLCATSRDPRWTEGSVRSYGYTFGSGTRLTVV.

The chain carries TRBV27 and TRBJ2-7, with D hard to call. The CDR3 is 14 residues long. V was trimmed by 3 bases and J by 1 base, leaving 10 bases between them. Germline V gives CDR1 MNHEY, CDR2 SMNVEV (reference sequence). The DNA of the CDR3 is TGTGCCAGCAGTTTCTCTAAGCTTTCCTACGAGCAGTACTTC. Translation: CASSFSKLSYEQYF.

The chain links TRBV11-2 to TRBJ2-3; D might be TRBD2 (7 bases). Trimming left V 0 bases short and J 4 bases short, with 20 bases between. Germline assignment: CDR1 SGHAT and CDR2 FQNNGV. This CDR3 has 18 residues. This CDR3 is CASSLDLRGGGDADTQYF. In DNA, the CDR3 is TGTGCCAGCAGCTTAGATCTCAGGGGCGGGGGAGACGCAGATACGCAGTATTTT.

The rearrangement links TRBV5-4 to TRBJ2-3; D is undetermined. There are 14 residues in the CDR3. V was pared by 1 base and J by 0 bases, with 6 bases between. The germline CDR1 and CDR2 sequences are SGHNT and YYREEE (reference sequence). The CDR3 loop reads CASSLLGSTDTQYF. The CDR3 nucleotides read TGTGCCAGCAGCTTGCTGGGTAGCACAGATACGCAGTATTTT.